The sequence of this TCR beta chain was determined in a study of blood T cell repertoires in COVID-19. Study-wide background: The origin of the acute and convalescent COVID-19 samples was the United States, Italy and Spain. The cDNA or gDNA used as material had been derived from T cells, B-cell-depleted T cells, or PBMCs.

Original data processing: For nucleated cells, counts were estimated from reference gene primer amplification. Assay: immunoSEQ multiplex PCR; the TCRdb copy retains only in-frame clones and omits some. V and J calls and clone size come straight from that table; D and trimming were deduced from the DNA. The sample contains under 300,000 clones, 90% to 95% of which appear only once. This CDR3 spans 17 amino acids. The germline V gene has CDR1 LNHDA and CDR2 SQIVND (reference sequence). The V gene end was trimmed by 1 base and the J gene end by 1 base; junction bases not matched to a gene: 7. Cohort assignment relied on participant-reported clinical history.

The receptor was isolated from a human donor in a cohort exposed to, infected with or recovered from COVID-19 (not recorded which). The donor label of this sample is uncertain. The V call is TRBV19, the J call TRBJ2-3, with 8 bases identical to TRBD2. Material: PBMCs or T cells enriched from blood (not recorded which). The CDR3 region has the DNA TGTGCCAGTAGTATAGCATCGGGGGGGCTAGGCACAGATACGCAGTATTTT. Amino acids: CASSIASGGLGTDTQYF. Based on the CDR3 plus reference TRBV19 and TRBJ2-3, the full variable domain is DGGITQSPKYLFRKEGQNVTLSCEQNLNHDAMYWYRQDPGQGLRLIYYSQIVNDFQKGDIAEGYSVSREKKESFPLTVTSAQKNPTAFYLCASSIASGGLGTDTQYFGPGTRLTVL.